Below are 20 T cell receptor beta chains sequenced from a single sample in a study of cytomegalovirus exposure and HLA in healthy donors. Primers: 60 Vbeta forward and 13 Jbeta reverse. The assay was immunoSEQ multiplex PCR, and TCRdb's table has in-frame clones only and misses some. The data show 40,000 to 55,000 clones, roughly 73% seen once. The sample was PBMCs. These receptors all come from a woman aged 40 to 55 in good health and CMV-seropositive.

The gene calls are TRBV27 and TRBJ2-1; TRBD1 agrees at 9 bases. Germline loops: CDR1 MNHEY, CDR2 SMNVEV (reference sequence). After removal of 6 bases from V and 13 bases from J, the junction contained 4 bases not matched to a gene. This CDR3 comprises 11 residues. This CDR3 is CASRGQGIQFF. The CDR3 bases are TGTGCCAGCAGAGGACAGGGGATACAGTTCTTC.

This chain uses TRBV6-5 with TRBJ2-3, with no clear D. The germline CDR1 and CDR2 sequences are MNHEY and SVGAGI. The CDR3 is 14 amino acids. V gave up 6 bases and J gave up 4 bases, with 14 bases separating them. Here the CDR3 reads CASSDPGRADTQYF. Here the CDR3 DNA reads TGTGCCAGCAGCGACCCTGGGCGCGCAGATACGCAGTATTTT.

J is TRBJ1-1 and V is TRBV30; D possibly corresponds to TRBD1 (5 bases). From germline, CDR1 is GTSNPN and CDR2 SVGIG (reference sequence). Deletions cut 0 bases from V and 0 bases from J, with 11 bases between. The CDR3 runs 15 residues. In DNA, the CDR3 is TGTGCCTGGAGTGTCCCCCAGGGAATGAACACTGAAGCTTTCTTT. It specifies CAWSVPQGMNTEAFF.

The J gene is TRBJ1-2, the V gene TRBV6-5, with a weak D call TRBD1 (6 bases). Germline CDR1 is MNHEY and CDR2 is SVGAGI. The CDR3 runs to 13 residues. Between the trimmed V and J ends, which lost 6 bases and 2 bases, there was a span of 10 bases. The CDR3 protein is CASRRQGNYGYTF. CDR3 coding DNA: TGTGCCAGCAGACGTCAGGGGAACTATGGCTACACCTTC.

The chain links TRBV11-2 to TRBJ1-6; D is unresolved. The CDR3 is 14 amino acids. Per the germline V gene, CDR1 is SGHAT and CDR2 is FQNNGV. V shed 5 bases and J shed 9 bases, with 14 bases lying between them. CDR3 sequence (DNA): TGTGCCAGCAGCCCGGACGTCCGGGGTTCACCCCTCCACTTT. Its protein product is CASSPDVRGSPLHF.

This clone was seen only a few times. V is TRBV29-1 and J is TRBJ2-1; TRBD2 aligns across 14 bases. From germline, CDR1 is SQVTM and CDR2 ANQGSEA. The CDR3 contains 12 residues. J gave up 15 bases and V 7 bases, and 8 bases lay outside the gene matches. The CDR3 protein is CSGGLAGAPRFF. For the CDR3, the DNA is TGCAGCGGGGGACTAGCGGGGGCCCCGCGGTTCTTC.

The chain links TRBV10-2 to TRBJ1-6, with D possibly being TRBD1 (6 bases). The germline CDR1 and CDR2 sequences are WSHSY and SAAADI. V lost 6 bases and J lost 7, with 19 bases in between. The CDR3 totals 16 residues. The CDR3 sequence: CASSPPIRDINSPLHF. As DNA, the CDR3 is TGCGCCAGCAGCCCGCCCATCCGGGACATAAATTCACCCCTCCACTTT.

The chain is built from TRBV28 and TRBJ1-6, with a weak D call TRBD1 (6 bases). CDR1 is MDHEN and CDR2 is SYDVKM in the germline V gene. V shed 6 bases and J shed 9 bases, with 15 bases lying between them. The CDR3 length is 14 residues. The DNA of the CDR3 is TGTGCCAGCAGGGTGCAGGGGAACGGTTCACCCCTCCACTTT. It yields the protein CASRVQGNGSPLHF.

CDR3 region: CASSFLAGGALNEQFF. The CDR3 region has the DNA TGTGCCAGCAGCTTCCTCGCGGGGGGGGCCCTAAATGAGCAGTTCTTC. The chain has TRBV11-2 and TRBJ2-1; 9 bases line up with TRBD2. The germline V gene has CDR1 SGHAT and CDR2 FQNNGV. The CDR3 sequence is 16 residues long. The junction had 10 bases not matched to a gene; V was cut back by 3 bases and J by 7 bases.

The chain recombines TRBV30 with TRBJ1-2; D unresolved. The length of the CDR3 is 13 residues. Trimming took off 8 bases at V and 2 bases at J, with 15 bases between the two ends. The germline V gene has CDR1 GTSNPN and CDR2 SVGIG (reference sequence). The CDR3 DNA is TGTGCCCGTGACACGGGAGGGAACTATGGCTACACCTTC. Protein sequence: CARDTGGNYGYTF.

This clone was seen only once. The chain has TRBV11-2 and TRBJ2-7; 8 positions agree with TRBD2. Germline-derived CDR1 and CDR2 are SGHAT and FQNNGV. V was pared by 4 bases and J by 4 bases, with 12 bases of the junction left unmatched. The length of the CDR3 is 16 residues. CDR3: CASSSLGGVSAYEQYF. The CDR3 DNA sequence: TGTGCCAGCAGCTCACTCGGGGGGGTTTCTGCGTACGAGCAGTACTTC. The variable domain in full, completed from reference TRBV11-2 and TRBJ2-7, reads EAGVAQSPRYKIIEKRQSVAFWCNPISGHATLYWYQQILGQGPKLLIQFQNNGVVDDSQLPKDRFSAERLKGVDSTLKIQPAKLEDSAVYLCASSSLGGVSAYEQYFGPGTRLTVT.

The chain recombines TRBV7-6 with TRBJ1-6; tentatively, D is TRBD1 (6 bases). This CDR3 is 15 amino acids long. The germline CDR1 and CDR2 sequences are SGHVS and FNYEAQ. Deletions cut 4 bases from V and 10 bases from J, with 17 bases between. The CDR3 reads CASSSPGGQLSPLHF. The DNA of the CDR3 is TGTGCCAGCAGCTCTCCCGGCGGACAGTTATCACCCCTCCACTTT.

V usage is TRBV7-7 and J usage is TRBJ2-7; D gene uncertain. V dropped 3 bases and J dropped 3 bases, with 9 bases sitting between them. This CDR3 is 13 amino acids long. Germline CDR1 and CDR2: SSHAT and FNYEAQ (reference sequence). The CDR3 here is CASSLGINYEQYF. The DNA for the CDR3 is TGTGCCAGCAGCTTGGGCATCAACTACGAGCAGTACTTC.

This clone came up a few times. The chain has TRBV7-9 and TRBJ2-1; 8 nucleotides agree with TRBD1. Germline-derived CDR1 and CDR2 are SEHNR and FQNEAQ (reference sequence). J gave up 5 bases and V 8 bases, and 8 bases lay outside the gene matches. The CDR3 extends over 14 amino acids. CDR3 DNA sequence: TGTGCCAGCTTCCCCGGGACAGGAAACAATGAGCAGTTCTTC. It specifies CASFPGTGNNEQFF.

The chain uses TRBV29-1 and TRBJ2-2; 8 nucleotides align to TRBD1. Germline trimming cut 5 bases from V and 3 bases from J; bases unmatched to any gene: 8. The CDR3 is made up of 15 amino acids. Germline V gene lookup returns CDR1 SQVTM and CDR2 ANQGSEA. CDR3 region: CSVRVRGRDTGELFF. CDR3 in DNA: TGCAGCGTTAGAGTCAGGGGGCGCGACACCGGGGAGCTGTTTTTT.

The CDR3 protein is CASSMTSGSDTQYF. CDR3 nucleotide sequence: TGTGCCAGCAGTATGACTAGCGGCTCAGATACGCAGTATTTT. The V gene is TRBV13, the J gene TRBJ2-3, with 9 bases aligning to TRBD2. The CDR3 is 14 amino acids. Germline CDR1 reads PRHDT; CDR2 reads FYEKMQ (reference sequence). V was pared by 6 bases and J by 4 bases, with 5 bases of the junction left unmatched.

This clone was seen a few times. The V gene is TRBV27, the J gene TRBJ1-1; possibly TRBD1 for D (6 bases). Trimming pared 5 bases from V and 7 bases from J, leaving 20 bases between. Looked up from germline, CDR1 is MNHEY and CDR2 is SMNVEV (reference sequence). The CDR3 contains 15 residues. The CDR3 sequence is CASSLTSTGLGEAFF. The CDR3 DNA follows: TGTGCCAGCAGTCTTACCTCAACAGGGTTGGGTGAAGCTTTCTTT.

The J gene is TRBJ2-3, the V gene TRBV29-1; 7 bases line up with TRBD1. From germline, CDR1 is SQVTM and CDR2 ANQGSEA. The junction had 10 bases not matched to a gene; V was cut back by 6 bases and J by 4 bases. This CDR3 is built from 14 residues. CDR3: CSVANRGEADTQYF. The CDR3 DNA sequence: TGCAGCGTCGCCAACAGGGGAGAGGCAGATACGCAGTATTTT.

This clone was recorded only once. The rearrangement joins TRBV5-6 to TRBJ1-5; D uncertain. This CDR3 has 13 residues. Trimming left V 4 bases short and J 4 bases short, with 9 bases between. The V gene's germline CDR1 is SGHDT and CDR2 YYEEEE. CDR3: CASSRSRNQPQHF. In DNA, the CDR3 is TGTGCCAGCAGCCGTTCCCGGAATCAGCCCCAGCATTTT.

The chain couples TRBV2 to TRBJ2-1, with TRBD2 identical over 10 bases. The junction had 8 bases not matched to a gene; V was cut back by 4 bases and J by 5 bases. This CDR3 contains 16 residues. Germline V lookup: CDR1 SNHLY, CDR2 FYNNEI. The CDR3 sequence: CASSAKRGGSDNEQFF. CDR3 DNA sequence: TGTGCCAGCAGTGCGAAGCGGGGGGGCTCGGACAATGAGCAGTTCTTC.